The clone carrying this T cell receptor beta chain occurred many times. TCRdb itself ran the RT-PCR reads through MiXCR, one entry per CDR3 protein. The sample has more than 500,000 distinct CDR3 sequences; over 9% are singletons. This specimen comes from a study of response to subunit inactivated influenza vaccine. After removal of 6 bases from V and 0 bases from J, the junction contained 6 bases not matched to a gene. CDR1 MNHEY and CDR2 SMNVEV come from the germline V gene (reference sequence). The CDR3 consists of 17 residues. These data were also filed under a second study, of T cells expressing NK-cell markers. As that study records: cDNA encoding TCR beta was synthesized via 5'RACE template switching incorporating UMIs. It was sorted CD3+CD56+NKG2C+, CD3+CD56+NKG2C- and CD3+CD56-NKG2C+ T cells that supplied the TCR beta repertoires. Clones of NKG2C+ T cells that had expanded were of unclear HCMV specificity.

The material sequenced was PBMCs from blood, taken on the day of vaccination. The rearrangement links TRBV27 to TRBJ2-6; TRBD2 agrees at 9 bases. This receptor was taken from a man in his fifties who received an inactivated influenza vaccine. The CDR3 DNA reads TGTGCCAGCAGGCGACTAGCGGAGCTCTCTGGGGCCAACGTCCTGACTTTC. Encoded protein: CASRRLAELSGANVLTF.